This T cell receptor (beta chain) comes out of a study of blood T cells in healthy people across ages. Isolated PBMCs totaled at least 6 million in each sample. Germline-derived CDR1 and CDR2 are SGDLS and YYNGEE. The CDR3 has 16 residues. J gave up 3 bases and V 4 bases, and 11 bases lay outside the gene matches. Whole-study findings and limits: Investigators treated diversity estimates from one million T cells as underestimates. Higher diversity and more naive CD4+ cells were features of long-lived donors, compared to aged donors.

Primers used in a second PCR of roughly 6 to 12 cycles were a sample-barcoded 5' primer and a J-beta primer mix. TCRdb analysed the 5' RACE reads with MiXCR anew, one entry per CDR3 protein. The repertoire holds roughly 860,000 distinct CDR3 sequences, with 55% to 65% as singletons. On this clonotype: No antigen is known for it.

This receptor was identified in a young man in good health. This sequence joins TRBV9 and TRBJ2-7, with 9 bases fitting TRBD1. Material for sequencing was blood. The CDR3 reads CASSLGRQGGVYEQYF. The CDR3 DNA is TGTGCCAGCAGCCTAGGGAGACAGGGGGGAGTCTACGAGCAGTACTTC.